This T cell receptor (beta chain) came from a study of T cell repertoires in cytomegalovirus infection. The overall study: Based on public TCR beta signatures, there were indications of CMV infection and of a matching HLA type.

This clonotype was detected a few times. TCRdb analysed the reads with MiXCR anew, one entry per CDR3 protein. The sample has 450,000 to 650,000 distinct CDR3 sequences; approximately 26% are singletons. The CDR3 sequence is 15 residues long. CDR1 is SGHNT and CDR2 is YENEEA in the germline V gene. V was shortened by 1 base and J by 1 base, with 10 bases between the two germline ends. The sequencing sample was made of PBMCs. The TCR originated in a human donor in good health (CMV status not recorded). Some clones in this sample may be carry-over from other donors' samples. This chain joins TRBV11-3 and TRBJ1-1; D not resolved. The CDR3 region has the DNA TGTGCCAGCAGCTTAGGTACCGGTGAGAACACTGAAGCTTTCTTT. Its translation is CASSLGTGENTEAFF.